Sequencing of this T cell receptor beta chain was carried out in a study of blood T cell repertoires in COVID-19. This CDR3 has 19 residues. Germline lookup yields CDR1 SGHTA and CDR2 FQGNSA. Trimming at V came to 4 bases and at J to 6 bases, leaving 15 bases not matched to a gene. Using immunoSEQ multiplex PCR, the repertoire was profiled, and TCRdb retains in-frame clones only, with some absent. The sample lists more than 95,000 clones; 85% to 90% were seen once. The chain couples TRBV7-2 to TRBJ2-1, with TRBD2 matching 13 bases. This receptor was obtained from a human donor in a cohort sampled during active COVID-19. Sequencing was carried out using peripheral blood. The CDR3 region has the DNA TGTGCCAGCAGCTCCGCGTTACTAGCGGGAGGGCCTCGTTTCAATGAGCAGTTCTTC. It specifies CASSSALLAGGPRFNEQFF.